Shown below are 9 T cell receptor beta chains from a single sample sequenced in a study of shared clonotypes between healthy human individuals. Clones were sequenced by immunoSEQ multiplex PCR, and TCRdb holds only the in-frame ones, with some missing. The data show roughly 500,000 clones, approximately 84% seen once. Specimen: PBMCs. The receptors shown here come from a woman between 35 and 50 years old in good health. Some clones in this sample may be carry-over from other donors' samples.

This clone has a count of ten or more. This CDR3 is CASSFSEDTQYF. As DNA, the CDR3 is TGTGCCAGCAGCTTCTCCGAGGATACGCAGTATTTT. The chain combines TRBV11-2 with TRBJ2-3; D call uncertain. Looked up from germline, CDR1 is SGHAT and CDR2 is FQNNGV. The CDR3 covers 12 residues. The V end was cut by 3 bases, the J end by 6 bases, with 7 bases between.

A word on this clone: A far larger clone is just one base off, so this is likely a read error. Distinct nucleotide sequences in the sample also encode this CDR3. The rearrangement links TRBV29-1 to TRBJ2-5, with 9 nucleotides matching TRBD1. The last part of the DNA fits TRBJ2-7 better; the J call may be wrong. CDR3 size: 14 residues. Germline CDR1 SQVTM, CDR2 ANQGSEA. The chain's CDR3 is CSVQIPGQGHEQYF. The CDR3 DNA is TGCAGCGTCCAGATACCGGGACAGGGTCACGAGCAGTACTTC.

This clone was counted a single time. V is TRBV6-4 and J is TRBJ2-1, with 10 bases matching TRBD2. Trimming removed 5 bases from V and 4 bases from J; junction bases left unmatched: 5. The germline CDR1 and CDR2 sequences are MRHNA and SNTAGT. The CDR3 length is 15 residues. CDR3 in amino acids: CASSLGTSEYNEQFF. The CDR3 DNA reads TGTGCCAGCAGTCTCGGGACTAGCGAATACAATGAGCAGTTCTTC.

The chain links TRBV10-3 to TRBJ2-4, with 9 bases identical to TRBD1. The germline gives CDR1 ENHRY, CDR2 SYGVKD. V lost 3 bases and J lost 3; bases outside the gene matches: 9. The CDR3 has 17 residues. DNA for the CDR3: TGTGCCATCAGTGAACAGGGGGCCAGAGGGGGCAAAAACATTCAGTACTTC. This translates into CAISEQGARGGKNIQYF.

This clone has only a few counts. This chain links TRBV28 with TRBJ2-5; 9 nucleotides match TRBD1. The tail of the sequence fits TRBJ2-7 better, so the J call may be wrong. The V gene's germline CDR1 is MDHEN and CDR2 SYDVKM. The CDR3 consists of 15 residues. CDR3 amino acids: CASNPTGGSFYEQYF. In nucleotides, the CDR3 is TGTGCCAGCAATCCTACAGGGGGCTCCTTCTACGAGCAGTACTTC.

This clone showed up many times. This same CDR3 is encoded by further DNA sequences in the sample. The chain uses TRBV9 and TRBJ1-2; D unclear. CDR3 length equals 15 residues. The V end lost 0 bases, the J end lost 2 bases, and 11 bases lay between the germline ends. Germline assignment: CDR1 SGDLS and CDR2 YYNGEE. The CDR3 sequence: CASSVGSGYNYGYTF. The CDR3 DNA sequence: TGTGCCAGCAGCGTAGGTTCGGGATACAACTATGGCTACACCTTC.

This clone was detected only a few times. This likely came from a read error, as a far larger clone is one base away. The chain carries TRBV29-1 and TRBJ1-2; no reliable D call. Trimming removed 7 bases at V and 2 bases at J, with 8 bases between. CDR1 and CDR2 from the germline V gene are SQVTM and ANQGSEA. The CDR3 loop spans 11 amino acids. CDR3: CSAGYNYGYTF. The DNA for the CDR3 is TGCAGCGCGGGATACAACTATGGCTACACCTTC. The entire variable domain, with the rest obtained from reference TRBV29-1 and TRBJ1-2, is as follows: SAVISQKPSRDICQRGTSLTIQCQVDSQVTMMFWYRQQPGQSLTLIATANQGSEATYESGFVIDKFPISRPNLTFSTLTVSNMSPEDSSIYLCSAGYNYGYTFGSGTRLTVV.

Note on this clone: The likely explanation is a read error, given a far larger clone one base away. The sample holds other DNA sequences that translate to the same CDR3. The rearrangement links TRBV4-2 to TRBJ1-5, with 9 bases aligning to TRBD1. CDR3 length equals 15 residues. Per germline, CDR1 LGHNA and CDR2 YNFKEQ. CDR3 residues: CASSQGTGLGQPQHF. Written as DNA, the CDR3 is TGTGCCAGTAGCCAAGGGACAGGGTTGGGTCAGCCCCAGCATTTT.

The chain uses TRBV2 and TRBJ2-1; weak D call: TRBD2 (5 bases). Germline V gene lookup returns CDR1 SNHLY and CDR2 FYNNEI. This CDR3 spans 14 amino acids. V lost 7 bases and J 1 base, leaving 11 bases between the germline ends. The CDR3 nucleotides read TGTGCCAGCACGTCACTAGGTTCCTACAATGAGCAGTTCTTC. Amino acid sequence: CASTSLGSYNEQFF.